The source of this T cell receptor (beta chain) is a study of T-cell memory formation after mild COVID-19. About the research overall: Among the donors, TCR clusters were largely specific to each donor. General study findings and limits: The pre-infection memory compartment contained some responding clones, suggesting cross-reactive memory joined. Contracting clones from day 15 to 85 had balanced CD4/CD8; later expanders favoured CD4+.

About this clonotype: Antigen unknown.

MiXCR was run by TCRdb on the 5' RACE reads, yielding one entry per CDR3 protein. The sample shows fewer than 500,000 distinct CDR3 sequences, about 23% of them seen only once. This CDR3 has 16 residues. V dropped 7 bases and J dropped 0; count of bases not matched to a gene: 7. The rearrangement uses TRBV12-3 or TRBV12-4 and TRBJ1-2; 11 positions match TRBD1. The specimen sequenced was PBMCs or a T cell subset sorted from them (not recorded which). This TCR came from an adult woman who had mild COVID-19 (a few samples of this study predate the infection). Cell type and time point are not known. The CDR3 sequence: CASNAPGQGANYGYTF. CDR3 DNA sequence: TGTGCCAGCAACGCACCGGGACAGGGGGCTAACTATGGCTACACCTTC.